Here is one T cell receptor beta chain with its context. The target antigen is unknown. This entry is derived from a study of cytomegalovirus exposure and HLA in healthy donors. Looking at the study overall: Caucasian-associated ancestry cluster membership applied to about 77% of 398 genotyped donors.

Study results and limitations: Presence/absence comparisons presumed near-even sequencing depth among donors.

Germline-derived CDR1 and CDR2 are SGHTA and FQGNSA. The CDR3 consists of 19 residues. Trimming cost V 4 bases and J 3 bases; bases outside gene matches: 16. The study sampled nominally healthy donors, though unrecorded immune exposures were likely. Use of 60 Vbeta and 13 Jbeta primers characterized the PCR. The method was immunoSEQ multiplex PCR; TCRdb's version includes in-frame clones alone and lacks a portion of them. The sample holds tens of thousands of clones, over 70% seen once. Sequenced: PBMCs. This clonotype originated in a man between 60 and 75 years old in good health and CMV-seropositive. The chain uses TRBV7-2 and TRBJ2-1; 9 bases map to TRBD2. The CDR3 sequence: CASSSSGTSLLLIYNEQFF. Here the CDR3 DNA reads TGTGCCAGCAGCTCGTCCGGGACTAGCCTCCTTCTCATCTACAATGAGCAGTTCTTC.